These 15 T cell receptor beta chains came from one sample sequenced in a study of regulatory T cells in long-lasting Graves disease. Time point noted: newly diagnosed GD, antithyroid drugs for less than 3 months. Isolated PBMC RNA provided the starting material for the TCR library. Libraries of TCR beta came from iRepertoire HTBI primers plus Arm-PCR of CDR3 regions. TCRdb reanalysed the multiplex PCR reads using MiXCR and keeps one entry per CDR3 protein. This sample carries around 400,000 distinct CDR3 sequences, about 12% of them seen once, and the ten largest clones take approximately 17%. The sample also formed part of further work on T cells in Graves' hyperthyroidism and ophthalmopathy.

This sample comprised peripheral blood mononuclear cells (PBMCs), obtained at new diagnosis, from a patient treated with antithyroid drugs. Receptors were obtained from a woman under 30 with Graves disease.

The genes are TRBV9 and TRBJ2-1; no clear D. The CDR3 consists of 14 residues. The germline V and J ends were trimmed by 0 bases and 7 bases, with 11 bases remaining between them. The germline CDR1 and CDR2 sequences are SGDLS and YYNGEE. CDR3: CASSVGSLLNEQFF. Written as DNA, the CDR3 is TGTGCCAGCAGCGTAGGATCCCTCCTGAATGAGCAGTTCTTC.

This clonotype was observed many times. The gene calls are TRBV25-1 and TRBJ1-1, with TRBD1 matching over 7 bases. The V gene's germline CDR1 is MGHDK and CDR2 SYGVNS. V was clipped by 3 bases and J by 5 bases; unmatched bases: 6. The CDR3 contains 14 residues. The CDR3 region has the DNA TGTGCCAGCAGTGATCCGACAGGGAAGACTGAAGCTTTCTTT. Residues: CASSDPTGKTEAFF.

This clonotype was counted many times. The V call is TRBV12-3 or TRBV12-4, the J call TRBJ1-5; TRBD1 might be the D (6 bases). This CDR3 comprises 14 residues. The V end lost 5 bases, the J end lost 5 bases, and 13 bases lay between the germline ends. The CDR3 nucleotides read TGTGCCAGCAGTCCGCAGGGGTTCGATCAGCCCCAGCATTTT. Its translation is CASSPQGFDQPQHF.

The table lists this clonotype with many counts. The rearrangement uses TRBV3-1 and TRBJ1-1; D gene unclear. The CDR3 spans 16 residues. In germline, CDR1 is LGHDT, CDR2 YNNKEL (reference sequence). The ends were cut back, 0 bases at V and 4 bases at J, with 15 bases in the middle. CDR3 in amino acids: CASSQDERVWATEAFF. DNA of the CDR3: TGTGCCAGCAGCCAAGATGAGAGGGTTTGGGCCACTGAAGCTTTCTTT. The variable domain in full, completed from reference TRBV3-1 and TRBJ1-1, reads DTAVSQTPKYLVTQMGNDKSIKCEQNLGHDTMYWYKQDSKKFLKIMFSYNNKELIINETVPNRFSPKSPDKAHLNLHINSLELGDSAVYFCASSQDERVWATEAFFGQGTRLTVV.

The sample holds many counts of this clonotype. The chain is built from TRBV20-1 and TRBJ2-1, with 9 bases identical to TRBD2. The CDR3 totals 13 residues. Looked up from germline, CDR1 is DFQATT and CDR2 is SNEGSKA (reference sequence). V dropped 7 bases and J dropped 3; count of bases not matched to a gene: 4. CDR3 residues: CSVRTSDYNEQFF. CDR3 in DNA: TGCAGTGTTCGGACTAGCGACTACAATGAGCAGTTCTTC.

Points on this clonotype: With a far larger clone one base away, a read error is the likely cause. V gene TRBV11-2 combines with J gene TRBJ2-1; D gene unclear. The germline CDR1 and CDR2 sequences are SGHAT and FQNNGV. The CDR3 consists of 15 residues. CDR3 nucleotide sequence: TGTGCCGGCAGCTTAGATAGCTTGGGCTACAATGAGCAGTTCTTC. Its translation: CAGSLDSLGYNEQFF. Full variable domain (outside the CDR3, taken from reference TRBV11-2 and TRBJ2-1): EAGVAQSPRYKIIEKRQSVAFWCNPISGHATLYWYQQILGQGPKLLIQFQNNGVVDDSQLPKDRFSAERLKGVDSTLKIQPAKLEDSAVYLCAGSLDSLGYNEQFFGPGTRLTVL.

This clonotype was found many times. The CDR3 nucleotides are TGTGCCAGCAGTGGAGGACAGATCCTAAGATATTCCGGAAACACCATATATTTT. Amino acid sequence: CASSGGQILRYSGNTIYF. The genes are TRBV6-1 and TRBJ1-3; perhaps TRBD1 as D (6 bases). CDR1 MNHNS and CDR2 SASEGT come from the germline V gene. This CDR3 comprises 18 residues. With 4 bases removed from V and 4 bases from J, the gap between germline ends came to 23 bases.

This rearrangement joins TRBV27 to TRBJ2-1; 7 positions agree with TRBD2. With V trimmed by 8 bases and J by 4 bases, 8 bases remained unmatched. Per germline, CDR1 MNHEY and CDR2 SMNVEV (reference sequence). The CDR3 length is 14 residues. CDR3 protein: CASGFGGRYNEQFF. Here the CDR3 DNA reads TGTGCCAGCGGATTCGGGGGGAGGTACAATGAGCAGTTCTTC.

This clonotype was counted ten times or more. The V and J genes are TRBV6-2 or TRBV6-3 and TRBJ1-2; the D is unclear. This CDR3 is built from 13 residues. V dropped 2 bases and J dropped 8 bases, with 12 bases sitting between them. Looked up from germline, CDR1 is MNHEY and CDR2 is SVGEGT. The CDR3 DNA is TGTGCCAGCAGTTACGGAGGTCTGAGAGGCTACACCTTC. Its translation: CASSYGGLRGYTF.

The rearrangement uses TRBV6-1 and TRBJ2-1, with a weak D call TRBD2 (6 bases). Per the germline V gene, CDR1 is MNHNS and CDR2 is SASEGT. This CDR3 has 13 amino acids. V was cut by 7 bases and J by 6 bases, with 13 bases left in between. CDR3 sequence: CASTQAGFNEQFF. The CDR3 coding sequence is TGTGCCAGCACTCAAGCGGGCTTCAATGAGCAGTTCTTC.

In this sample, this clonotype turned up many times. This chain uses TRBV6-1 with TRBJ2-5; maybe TRBD1 (6 bases). Germline lookup yields CDR1 MNHNS and CDR2 SASEGT. The CDR3 totals 15 residues. The V end was cut by 6 bases, the J end by 3 bases, with 17 bases between. CDR3 nucleotide sequence: TGTGCCAGCAGGTACCGTGGACAGATCGAAGAGACCCAGTACTTC. It encodes CASRYRGQIEETQYF.

This clonotype came up many times. The rearrangement uses TRBV20-1 and TRBJ1-5; 8 nucleotides match TRBD1. From germline, CDR1 is DFQATT and CDR2 SNEGSKA (reference sequence). V lost 3 bases and J lost 3; bases outside the gene matches: 7. The CDR3 loop spans 15 amino acids. Written as DNA, the CDR3 is TGCAGTGCTAGGACAGGGGCGGGGAACAATCAGCCCCAGCATTTT. As protein: CSARTGAGNNQPQHF.

Comments on this clonotype: This may be a read error, as it is one base from a much larger clone. The chain employs TRBV4-2 and TRBJ2-1, with D perhaps given as TRBD1 or TRBD2 (5 bases each). Germline CDR1 is LGHNA and CDR2 is YNFKEQ. The CDR3 covers 15 residues. This CDR3 is CANSFGALSYNEQSF. CDR3 nucleotide sequence: TGTGCCAACAGCTTCGGGGCGCTCTCCTACAATGAGCAGTCCTTC.

This clonotype occurred many times. The chain uses TRBV29-1 and TRBJ1-2, with 9 bases identical to TRBD1. This CDR3 region has 15 residues. Germline V gene data show CDR1 as SQVTM and CDR2 as ANQGSEA. The trim removed 2 bases at V and 2 bases at J, leaving 6 bases unmatched. This CDR3 is CSVEPYRGQNYGYTF. Written as DNA, the CDR3 is TGCAGCGTTGAACCCTACAGGGGGCAGAACTATGGCTACACCTTC.

V is TRBV15 and J is TRBJ2-2, with D possibly TRBD2 on 5 matching bases. The CDR3 is made up of 14 amino acids. The germline V and J ends were trimmed by 5 bases and 1 base, with 8 bases remaining between them. Germline V gene sequence: CDR1 LNHNV, CDR2 YYDKDF (reference sequence). Here the CDR3 reads CATSGGWNTGELFF. The CDR3 nucleotides read TGTGCCACCAGCGGAGGATGGAACACCGGGGAGCTGTTTTTT.